This record covers a single T cell receptor (beta chain). Its antigen is as yet unknown. Deletions cut 3 bases from V and 7 bases from J, with 25 bases between. In germline, CDR1 is LGHNA, CDR2 YNFKEQ. CDR3 size: 17 residues. This specimen comes from a study of T cell responses to AZD1222 COVID-19 vaccine. General observations from the study: Spike-specific TCR breadth and depth rose after two AZD1222 doses. Most donors were white British and more were female, and clonal diversity was possibly underestimated. Sampling captured repertoires only after the peak T cell response.

The repertoire was sequenced with immunoSEQ multiplex PCR; TCRdb's copy has only in-frame clones and lacks some. This table holds about 190,000 clones, 87% found once. The V and J genes are TRBV4-2 and TRBJ2-7; D is perhaps TRBD1 (6 bases). The sequence was collected from an adult in good health. The sample consisted of peripheral blood, taken on day 0 of MenACWY control vaccination. CDR3 region: CASSHPGRDTYLNEQYF. CDR3 in DNA: TGTGCCAGCAGCCACCCGGGTAGGGACACCTATTTAAATGAGCAGTACTTC.